Listed below are T cell receptor beta chains from one sample, sequenced in a study of OX40 agonist ivuxolimab in advanced cancers. Repertoires were generated with immunoSEQ multiplex PCR, while TCRdb's copy carries only in-frame clones and drops some. The table lists approximately 94,000 clones, about 91% of them singletons. The starting material was CD4+ or CD8+ T cells sorted from blood, obtained in a trial of the OX40 agonist ivuxolimab. All receptors derive from an adult with an advanced solid tumor such as melanoma, head and neck, liver or kidney cancer. Each CDR3 is given with its conserved first and last residue. A D gene is named only where the DNA matches it firmly. Expanded clones get a size class; other rows say once, few or many, or leave the size out.

j_gene	abundance	d_gene	v_gene	CDR3nt	CDR3aa
TRBJ2-3	few	-	TRBV7-9	TGTGCCAGCAGCCCCAGGGGTGGGTTTGTGCACACAGATACGCAGTATTTT	CASSPRGGFVHTDTQYF
TRBJ1-1	-	-	TRBV30	TGTGCCTGGAGTGTAATAGGGTACACTGAAGCTTTCTTT	CAWSVIGYTEAFF
TRBJ2-5	-	-	TRBV21-1	TGTGCCAGCAGCAAGAGGTCCGGGGAGACCCAGTACTTC	CASSKRSGETQYF
TRBJ1-6	-	-	TRBV6-1	TGTGCCAGCTTATTTCAGAGCTCCTATAATTCACCCCTCCACTTT	CASLFQSSYNSPLHF
TRBJ2-3	-	TRBD2	TRBV10-2	TGCGCCAGCAGTGAGGCTAGCGGGGGGGCGAGGACAGATACGCAGTATTTT	CASSEASGGARTDTQYF
TRBJ1-2	-	-	TRBV27	TGTGCCAGCAGTTTATGGGAGGGCTCCGGCTACACCTTC	CASSLWEGSGYTF
TRBJ1-2	-	-	TRBV2	TGTGCCAGCAGTGAAGGGTCCTTGGCATTTTATGGCTACACCTTC	CASSEGSLAFYGYTF
TRBJ1-1	-	-	TRBV27	TGTGCCAGCAGCCTCCCTGGGGGTAGAGCTTTCTTT	CASSLPGGRAFF
TRBJ1-2	-	TRBD1	TRBV5-1	TGCGCCAGCAGCTTGTTGACAGGGCCTTATGGCTACACCTTC	CASSLLTGPYGYTF
TRBJ2-3	-	TRBD1	TRBV18	TGTGCCAGCTCACCCCGACAGGGTGGCACAGATACGCAGTATTTT	CASSPRQGGTDTQYF
TRBJ2-1	-	TRBD2	TRBV5-4	TGTGCCAGCAGCTCCGAGCGGGAGTACCACAATGAGCAGTTCTTC	CASSSEREYHNEQFF
TRBJ2-3	once	-	TRBV28	TGTGCCAGCAGTTTCCAGGGTGGCTACACAGATACGCAGTATTTT	CASSFQGGYTDTQYF
TRBJ1-3	-	-	TRBV7-2	TGTGCCAGCAGCTTTAATATTTTCTCTGGAAACACCATATATTTT	CASSFNIFSGNTIYF
TRBJ2-7	-	-	TRBV15	TGTGCCACCAGCAGAGATCTCGTACAGGGTGGGCACGAGCAGTACTTC	CATSRDLVQGGHEQYF
TRBJ1-4	-	-	TRBV5-1	TGCGCCAGCAGCTCGAAGACCGGAGCCACTAATGAAAAACTGTTTTTT	CASSSKTGATNEKLFF
TRBJ1-6	few	TRBD1	TRBV2	TGTGCCAGCAGTACGCAACAGGGGGCTGGTCTGGGATCACCCCTCCACTTT	CASSTQQGAGLGSPLHF
TRBJ2-7	-	-	TRBV28	TGTGCCAGCAGTTTAAGGGGAGCCTACGAGCAGTACTTC	CASSLRGAYEQYF
TRBJ2-4	-	-	TRBV6-6	TGTGCCAGCAGCGGACTATCAAACATTCAGTACTTC	CASSGLSNIQYF
TRBJ2-3	few	TRBD2	TRBV2	TGTGCCAGCACACTAGCGGGGGGGCCCACAGATACGCAGTATTTT	CASTLAGGPTDTQYF
TRBJ2-7	-	-	TRBV30	TGTGCCTGGAGTGTACTGCGCGGGAACGAGCAGTACTTC	CAWSVLRGNEQYF
TRBJ2-3	-	TRBD2	TRBV4-2	TGTGCCAGCAGGGGAGGCGGGGGAAGCACAGATACGCAGTATTTT	CASRGGGGSTDTQYF
TRBJ2-5	-	-	TRBV7-9	TGTGCCAGCAGCACCATTGGACGGCAAGAGACCCAGTACTTC	CASSTIGRQETQYF